The 25 T cell receptor beta chains in this list originate from one sample, sequenced in a study of blood T cell repertoires in COVID-19 (dated by TCRdb to 2018 to 2021). Library method: the immunoSEQ multiplex PCR assay. TCRdb took this table from immuneACCESS and kept in-frame rearrangements with V and J called. Such tables lack part of the clones; where checked against another copy, unresolved V genes explain under half of the gap, and the rest is unexplained. The sample data list 250,000 to 300,000 clones, and over 65% of these were observed just once. Over 4.5% of the sample is held by the ten biggest clonotypes. Material: peripheral blood. These receptor sequences come from a man aged 55 to 69 who had recovered from COVID-19.

The J gene is TRBJ1-5, the V gene TRBV7-9, with a weak D call TRBD1 (5 bases). Germline CDR1 reads SEHNR; CDR2 reads FQNEAQ (reference sequence). Trimming shortened V by 1 base and J by 1 base, and 14 bases separated the two germline ends. The CDR3 loop spans 17 amino acids. The DNA of the CDR3 is TGTGCCAGCAGCTTAGATGGGAGGGGCGGCAGCAATCAGCCCCAGCATTTT. Its protein is CASSLDGRGGSNQPQHF.

The chain links TRBV18 to TRBJ2-3; D may be TRBD1 (6 bases). Germline V gene sequence: CDR1 KGHSH, CDR2 LQKENI. V lost 6 bases and J 2 bases, leaving 9 bases between the germline ends. The CDR3 covers 13 residues. DNA of the CDR3: TGTGCCAGCTCTGGGGGCGCCACAGATACGCAGTATTTT. It encodes CASSGGATDTQYF.

This clone has just one count. The CDR3 sequence: CSVEYRGTGGYNEQFF. The CDR3 DNA reads as TGCAGCGTTGAATATAGGGGGACAGGGGGCTACAATGAGCAGTTCTTC. V and J are TRBV29-1 and TRBJ2-1; 11 bases fit TRBD1. This CDR3 has 16 amino acids. V gave up 2 bases and J gave up 3 bases; unmatched junction bases: 6. The V gene's germline CDR1 is SQVTM and CDR2 ANQGSEA.

This chain links TRBV7-8 with TRBJ2-1, with TRBD1 matching 7 bases. The CDR3 has 13 residues. Germline V CDR1 and CDR2: SGHVS, FQNEAQ. The V gene end was trimmed by 6 bases and the J gene end by 4 bases; junction bases not matched to a gene: 3. This CDR3 reads CASRSGQYNEQFF. CDR3 DNA sequence: TGTGCCAGCAGATCGGGACAGTACAATGAGCAGTTCTTC.

The chain has TRBV2 and TRBJ2-3; 7 positions match TRBD2. The CDR3 is made up of 18 amino acids. Germline V gives CDR1 SNHLY, CDR2 FYNNEI. The junction had 15 bases not matched to a gene; V was cut back by 6 bases and J by 0 bases. CDR3 in amino acids: CASSPPVILAASTDTQYF. As DNA, the CDR3 is TGTGCCAGCAGCCCCCCCGTTATTCTAGCGGCTAGCACAGATACGCAGTATTTT.

V usage is TRBV6-5 and J usage is TRBJ2-3; 10 positions agree with TRBD1. The J segment lost 1 base and the V segment lost 6 bases, leaving 4 bases of the junction unmatched. The CDR3 contains 15 residues. Germline V lookup: CDR1 MNHEY, CDR2 SVGAGI. The CDR3 reads CASSGGTGGTDTQYF. CDR3 nucleotide sequence: TGTGCCAGCAGCGGAGGGACAGGGGGCACAGATACGCAGTATTTT.

This chain links TRBV24-1 with TRBJ2-3; 10 positions match TRBD2. This CDR3 contains 16 residues. The trim removed 7 bases at V and 3 bases at J, leaving 9 bases unmatched. Looked up from germline, CDR1 is KGHDR and CDR2 is SFDVKD. DNA of the CDR3: TGTGCCACCAGCTCAGCGGGGGGGGAGGATACAGATACGCAGTATTTT. It translates to CATSSAGGEDTDTQYF.

As DNA, the CDR3 is TGTGCCAGCAGTCCTAAGGGGGGGAGTAGACAAGAGACCCAGTACTTC. Amino acids: CASSPKGGSRQETQYF. The rearrangement uses TRBV2 and TRBJ2-5; weak D call: TRBD2 (7 bases). The V gene lost 5 bases and the J gene lost 2 bases, with 18 bases spanning the gap. The CDR3 sequence is 16 residues long. Germline V CDR1 and CDR2: SNHLY, FYNNEI.

This chain uses TRBV7-2 with TRBJ1-4; 7 bases agree with TRBD1. Germline values: CDR1 SGHTA, CDR2 FQGNSA. CDR3 length: 15 amino acids. Trimming cost V 4 bases and J 4 bases; bases outside gene matches: 6. In DNA form, the CDR3 reads TGTGCCAGCAGCTCCAGGACAGGTCTTAATGAAAAACTGTTTTTT. Amino acids: CASSSRTGLNEKLFF.

This sequence joins TRBV11-2 and TRBJ2-5; a weak D match, TRBD1 (6 bases). Germline V gene data show CDR1 as SGHAT and CDR2 as FQNNGV. The CDR3 spans 16 residues. With 1 base removed from V and 5 bases from J, the gap between germline ends came to 17 bases. The CDR3 loop reads CASSLGVRGERETQYF. CDR3 nucleotides: TGTGCCAGCAGCTTAGGCGTCAGGGGTGAGCGGGAGACCCAGTACTTC.

The chain joins TRBV11-2 to TRBJ2-7; 12 bases map to TRBD2. The length of the CDR3 is 15 residues. Germline V lookup: CDR1 SGHAT, CDR2 FQNNGV. V shed 1 base, J shed 3 bases, and the junction held 1 base outside the gene matches. The CDR3 DNA is TGTGCCAGCAGCTTAGGACTAGCGGGAGTCTACGAGCAGTACTTC. Encoded protein: CASSLGLAGVYEQYF.

V gene TRBV18 combines with J gene TRBJ1-5, with TRBD1 matching 9 bases. CDR1 is KGHSH, CDR2 LQKENI, per germline. The J segment lost 9 bases and the V segment lost 4 bases, leaving 10 bases of the junction unmatched. The CDR3 contains 15 residues. The CDR3 spells CASSLAGTGIGPQHF. In DNA, the CDR3 is TGTGCCAGCTCACTGGCCGGGACAGGGATCGGGCCCCAGCATTTT. Variable domain in full (rest from reference TRBV18 and TRBJ1-5): NAGVMQNPRHLVRRRGQEARLRCSPMKGHSHVYWYRQLPEEGLKFMVYLQKENIIDESGMPKERFSAEFPKEGPSILRIQQVVRGDSAAYFCASSLAGTGIGPQHFGDGTRLSIL.

The chain joins TRBV7-8 to TRBJ1-1, with D unclear. Trimming took 5 bases from V and 10 from J, leaving 14 bases between them. The CDR3 is 12 amino acids. CDR1 SGHVS and CDR2 FQNEAQ come from the germline V gene. CDR3 coding DNA: TGTGCCAGCAGCCCCCTGATGAGTGGAGCTTTCTTT. This sequence encodes CASSPLMSGAFF.

The chain joins TRBV12-3 or TRBV12-4 to TRBJ2-1; unclear D gene. This CDR3 contains 13 residues. Trimming removed 2 bases at V and 8 bases at J, with 10 bases between. The CDR3 protein is CASSLLSSYEQFF. CDR3 nucleotides: TGTGCCAGCAGTTTACTCTCCTCCTATGAGCAGTTCTTC.

The chain is built from TRBV12-3 or TRBV12-4 and TRBJ2-1; TRBD2 might be the D (6 bases). The V end lost 5 bases, the J end lost 5 bases, and 10 bases lay between the germline ends. The CDR3 runs to 13 residues. CDR3 sequence: CASSQLAHNEQFF. The CDR3 DNA follows: TGTGCCAGCAGTCAACTAGCACACAATGAGCAGTTCTTC.

This chain uses TRBV30 with TRBJ2-7, with a tentative D call TRBD1 (5 bases). The V gene's germline CDR1 is GTSNPN and CDR2 SVGIG (reference sequence). CDR3 length equals 12 residues. V was clipped by 2 bases and J by 4 bases, with 9 bases between them. In DNA, the CDR3 is TGTGCCTGGAGTACGCAGGGTTACGAGCAGTACTTC. It is translated as CAWSTQGYEQYF.

The rearrangement links TRBV2 to TRBJ1-6, with 8 nucleotides matching TRBD1. The CDR3 consists of 15 residues. V shed 7 bases, J shed 5 bases, and the junction held 7 bases outside the gene matches. Germline V CDR1 and CDR2: SNHLY, FYNNEI. The CDR3 reads CASTETGVNNSPLHF. In DNA, the CDR3 is TGTGCCAGCACCGAGACAGGGGTCAATAATTCACCCCTCCACTTT.

This clone was counted between two and nine times. This rearrangement joins TRBV5-6 to TRBJ2-5, with D perhaps TRBD1 (6 bases). V was pared by 0 bases and J by 2 bases, with 17 bases between. Germline CDR1 reads SGHDT; CDR2 reads YYEEEE. This CDR3 region has 17 residues. The DNA for the CDR3 is TGTGCCAGCAGCTTGGCGGGGCAGGGGATGATGCAAGAGACCCAGTACTTC. This encodes CASSLAGQGMMQETQYF.

The rearrangement uses TRBV30 and TRBJ2-5, with 8 positions matching TRBD2. The length of the CDR3 is 14 residues. From germline, CDR1 is GTSNPN and CDR2 SVGIG (reference sequence). V lost 3 bases, J lost 4 bases, and 7 bases stayed unmatched. The DNA for the CDR3 is TGTGCCTGGAGCCTCGAGCGGGGGCGAGAGACCCAGTACTTC. This gives the protein CAWSLERGRETQYF.

The chain is built from TRBV4-1 and TRBJ1-4; TRBD1 agrees at 10 bases. CDR3 length: 15 amino acids. Germline V gene sequence: CDR1 MGHRA, CDR2 YSYEKL. The V segment lost 1 base and the J segment 8 bases; nucleotides outside the gene matches: 4. The CDR3 reads CASSQAGQGYEKLFF. DNA for the CDR3: TGCGCCAGCAGCCAAGCGGGACAGGGGTACGAAAAACTGTTTTTT.

This clone came up once. This sequence joins TRBV2 and TRBJ2-7; weak D call: TRBD1 (6 bases). There are 16 residues in the CDR3. V lost 8 bases, J lost 1 base, and 21 bases lay in between. CDR1 is SNHLY, CDR2 FYNNEI, per germline. DNA for the CDR3: TGTGCCAGCTCTAGGTCCAGGGGTGGAGGATCCTACGAGCAGTACTTC. Residues: CASSRSRGGGSYEQYF.

This clone was seen once. The chain uses TRBV6-1 and TRBJ1-2; D gene unclear. There are 11 residues in the CDR3. CDR1 MNHNS and CDR2 SASEGT come from the germline V gene. The V end lost 4 bases, the J end lost 2 bases, and 2 bases lay between the germline ends. CDR3 sequence (DNA): TGTGCCAGCAGTGCAAACTATGGCTACACCTTC. Translation gives CASSANYGYTF.

This CDR3 is CASGGLDTQYF. DNA of the CDR3: TGTGCCAGCGGGGGCTTAGATACGCAGTATTTT. The chain carries TRBV7-9 and TRBJ2-3, with a tentative D call TRBD1 (6 bases). V lost 8 bases and J 5 bases, leaving 8 bases between the germline ends. The germline CDR1 and CDR2 sequences are SEHNR and FQNEAQ (reference sequence). The CDR3 covers 11 residues.

The chain uses TRBV6-6 and TRBJ1-2, with 7 bases fitting TRBD1. With V trimmed by 4 bases and J by 4 bases, 3 bases remained unmatched. This CDR3 is built from 13 residues. Looked up from germline, CDR1 is MNHNY and CDR2 is SVGAGI (reference sequence). CDR3 sequence: CASSSDRIYGYTF. CDR3 nucleotide sequence: TGTGCCAGCAGTTCGGACAGGATCTATGGCTACACCTTC.

V is TRBV7-3 and J is TRBJ2-5, with D possibly being TRBD2 (7 bases). Germline-derived CDR1 and CDR2 are SGHTA and FQGTGA. The germline V and J ends were trimmed by 2 bases and 5 bases, with 15 bases remaining between them. The length of the CDR3 is 15 residues. The CDR3 loop reads CASSLGGGAVETQYF. CDR3 sequence (DNA): TGTGCCAGCAGCTTAGGTGGGGGGGCCGTGGAGACCCAGTACTTC. The full variable domain, rest sourced from reference TRBV7-3 and TRBJ2-5, is GAGVSQTPSNKVTEKGKYVELRCDPISGHTALYWYRQSLGQGPEFLIYFQGTGAADDSGLPNDRFFAVRPEGSVSTLKIQRTERGDSAVYLCASSLGGGAVETQYFGPGTRLLVL.